Only a few counts were recorded for the clone carrying this TCR beta chain. This sample is drawn from a study of blood T cell repertoires in COVID-19. Study context: Researchers got acute and convalescent COVID-19 samples from the United States, Italy and Spain.

Germline V gene sequence: CDR1 MNHNY, CDR2 SVGAGI (reference sequence). This CDR3 is built from 15 residues. With 6 bases removed from V and 2 bases from J, the gap between germline ends came to 16 bases. TCRdb's copy holds only in-frame clones and misses some; the assay was immunoSEQ multiplex PCR. Here the sample spans approximately 250,000 clones, roughly 85% being singletons. This chain joins TRBV6-6 and TRBJ1-2, with D possibly matching TRBD1 (5 bases). The sequence came from a man aged 40-49 years with acute or convalescent COVID-19. Sequencing was performed on peripheral blood. CDR3 nucleotide sequence: TGTGCCAGCAGGGGCGGGGGAGGAGGGAACTATGGCTACACCTTC. Translated, it gives CASRGGGGGNYGYTF.